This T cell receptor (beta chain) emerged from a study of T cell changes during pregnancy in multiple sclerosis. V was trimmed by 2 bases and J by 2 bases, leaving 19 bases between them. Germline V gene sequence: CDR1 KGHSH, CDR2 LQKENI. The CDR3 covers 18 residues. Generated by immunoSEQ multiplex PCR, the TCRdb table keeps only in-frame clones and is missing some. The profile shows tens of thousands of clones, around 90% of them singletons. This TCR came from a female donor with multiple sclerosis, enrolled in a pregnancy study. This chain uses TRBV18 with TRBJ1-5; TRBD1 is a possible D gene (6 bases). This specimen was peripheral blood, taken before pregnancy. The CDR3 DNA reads TGTGCCAGCTCACCAGCGGACAGTCTAGTGGCTCGCAATCAGCCCCAGCATTTT. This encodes CASSPADSLVARNQPQHF. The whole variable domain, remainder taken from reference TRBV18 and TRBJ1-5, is NAGVMQNPRHLVRRRGQEARLRCSPMKGHSHVYWYRQLPEEGLKFMVYLQKENIIDESGMPKERFSAEFPKEGPSILRIQQVVRGDSAAYFCASSPADSLVARNQPQHFGDGTRLSIL.